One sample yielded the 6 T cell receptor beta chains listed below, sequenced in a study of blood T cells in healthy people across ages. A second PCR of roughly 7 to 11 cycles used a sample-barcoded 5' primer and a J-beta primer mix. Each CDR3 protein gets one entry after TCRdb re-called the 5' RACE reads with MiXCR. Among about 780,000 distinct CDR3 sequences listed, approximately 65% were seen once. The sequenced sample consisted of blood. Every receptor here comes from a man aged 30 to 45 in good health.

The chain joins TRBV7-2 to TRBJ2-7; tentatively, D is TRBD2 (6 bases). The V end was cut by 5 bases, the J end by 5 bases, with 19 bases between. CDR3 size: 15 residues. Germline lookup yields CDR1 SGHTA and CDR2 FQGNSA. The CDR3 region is CASSQDGGRSNEQYF. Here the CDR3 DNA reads TGTGCCAGCAGCCAGGACGGGGGAAGGAGCAACGAGCAGTACTTC.

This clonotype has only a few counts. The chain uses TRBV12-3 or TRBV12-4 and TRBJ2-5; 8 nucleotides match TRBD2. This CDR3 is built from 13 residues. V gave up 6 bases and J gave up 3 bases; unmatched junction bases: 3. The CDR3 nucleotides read TGTGCCAGCAGGATACTAGCGGAAGAGACCCAGTACTTC. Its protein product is CASRILAEETQYF.

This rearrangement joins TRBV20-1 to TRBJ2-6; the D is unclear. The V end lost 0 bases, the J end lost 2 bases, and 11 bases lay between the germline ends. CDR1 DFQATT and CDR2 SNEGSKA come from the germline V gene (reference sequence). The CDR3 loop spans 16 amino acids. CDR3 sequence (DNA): TGCAGTGCTAGAGATCCGACTCGAACTGGGGCCAACGTCCTGACTTTC. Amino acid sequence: CSARDPTRTGANVLTF.

DNA for the CDR3: TGCAGTGCTAGCCCCATTGGCGTTGCCGAGTCCAATGAGCAGTTCTTC. Translating it yields CSASPIGVAESNEQFF. The chain recombines TRBV20-1 with TRBJ2-1, with unresolved D. This CDR3 spans 16 amino acids. CDR1 DFQATT and CDR2 SNEGSKA come from the germline V gene (reference sequence). Trimming stripped 3 bases from V and 6 bases from J, with 21 bases between.

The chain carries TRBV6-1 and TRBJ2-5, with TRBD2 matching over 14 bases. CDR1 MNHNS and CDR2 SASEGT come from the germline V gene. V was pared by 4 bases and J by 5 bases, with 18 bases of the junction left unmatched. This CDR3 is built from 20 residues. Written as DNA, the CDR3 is TGTGCCAGCAGTGGACCCCGGGGACTAGCGGGGGCCAAGACCCGGGAGACCCAGTACTTC. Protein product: CASSGPRGLAGAKTRETQYF.

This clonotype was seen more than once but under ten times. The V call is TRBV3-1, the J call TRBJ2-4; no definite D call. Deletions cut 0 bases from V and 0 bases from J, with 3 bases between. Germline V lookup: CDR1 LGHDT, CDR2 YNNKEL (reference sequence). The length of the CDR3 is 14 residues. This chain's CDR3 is CASSQDRAKNIQYF. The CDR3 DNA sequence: TGTGCCAGCAGCCAAGACAGAGCCAAAAACATTCAGTACTTC.